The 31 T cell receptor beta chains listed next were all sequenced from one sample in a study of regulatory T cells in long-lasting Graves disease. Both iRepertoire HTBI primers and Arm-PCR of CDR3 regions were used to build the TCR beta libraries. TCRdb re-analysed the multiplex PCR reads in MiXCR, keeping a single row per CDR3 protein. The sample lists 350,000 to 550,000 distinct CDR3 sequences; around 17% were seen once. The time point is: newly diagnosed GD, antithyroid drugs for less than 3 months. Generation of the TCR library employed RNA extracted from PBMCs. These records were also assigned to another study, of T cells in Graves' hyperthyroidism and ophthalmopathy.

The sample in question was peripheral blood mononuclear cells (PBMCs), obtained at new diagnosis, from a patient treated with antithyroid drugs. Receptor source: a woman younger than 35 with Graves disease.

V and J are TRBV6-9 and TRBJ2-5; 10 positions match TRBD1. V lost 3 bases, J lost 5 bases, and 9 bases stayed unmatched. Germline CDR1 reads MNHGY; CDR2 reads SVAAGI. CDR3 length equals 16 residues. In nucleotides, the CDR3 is TGTGCCAGCAGTTACGGTCCGGGACAGGGGCAGGAGACCCAGTACTTC. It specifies CASSYGPGQGQETQYF.

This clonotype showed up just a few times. The CDR3 sequence is CASRAGQLGVLYNEQFF. In DNA form, the CDR3 reads TGTGCCAGCAGAGCGGGACAGTTAGGGGTCCTCTACAATGAGCAGTTCTTC. The chain links TRBV7-9 to TRBJ2-1; D possibly uses TRBD1 or TRBD2 (7 bases each). The CDR3 loop spans 17 amino acids. The germline gives CDR1 SEHNR, CDR2 FQNEAQ (reference sequence). The germline V and J ends were trimmed by 6 bases and 3 bases, with 21 bases remaining between them.

This CDR3 is CASSRLDPGGDYTF. For the CDR3, the DNA is TGTGCCAGCAGCCGCTTGGACCCAGGGGGCGACTACACCTTC. This chain links TRBV5-6 with TRBJ1-2, with 8 positions matching TRBD1. This CDR3 is 14 amino acids long. The trim removed 4 bases at V and 10 bases at J, leaving 12 bases unmatched. From germline, CDR1 is SGHDT and CDR2 YYEEEE.

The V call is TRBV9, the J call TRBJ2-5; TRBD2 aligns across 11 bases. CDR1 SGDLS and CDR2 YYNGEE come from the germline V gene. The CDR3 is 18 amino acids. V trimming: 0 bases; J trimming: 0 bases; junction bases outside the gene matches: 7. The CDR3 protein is CASSVGTGTSGNQETQYF. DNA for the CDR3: TGTGCCAGCAGCGTAGGCACCGGGACTAGCGGCAACCAAGAGACCCAGTACTTC.

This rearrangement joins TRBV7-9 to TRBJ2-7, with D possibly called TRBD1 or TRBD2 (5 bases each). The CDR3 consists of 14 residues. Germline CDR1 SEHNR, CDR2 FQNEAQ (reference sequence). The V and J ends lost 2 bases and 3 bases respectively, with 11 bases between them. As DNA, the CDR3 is TGTGCCAGCAGCTTAATTGGGGGTAACTACGAGCAGTACTTC. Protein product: CASSLIGGNYEQYF.

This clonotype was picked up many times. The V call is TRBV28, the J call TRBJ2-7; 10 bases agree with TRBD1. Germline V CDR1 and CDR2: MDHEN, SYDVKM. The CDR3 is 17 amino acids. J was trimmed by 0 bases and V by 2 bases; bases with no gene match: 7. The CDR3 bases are TGTGCCAGCAGTTTAGGCCTGGGACAGGGGAGCTCCTACGAGCAGTACTTC. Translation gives CASSLGLGQGSSYEQYF. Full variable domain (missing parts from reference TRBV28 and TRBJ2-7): DVKVTQSSRYLVKRTGEKVFLECVQDMDHENMFWYRQDPGLGLRLIYFSYDVKMKEKGDIPEGYSVSREKKERFSLILESASTNQTSMYLCASSLGLGQGSSYEQYFGPGTRLTVT.

CDR3 DNA sequence: TGTGCCAGCAGATGGGGACCCGGGCCTGGGGCCAACGTCCTGACTTTC. Translating it yields CASRWGPGPGANVLTF. The genes are TRBV5-5 and TRBJ2-6; the D gene could be TRBD1 or TRBD2 (5 bases each). Trimming took 5 bases from V and 2 from J, leaving 14 bases between them. The CDR3 runs 16 residues. Germline assignment: CDR1 SGHKS and CDR2 YYEKEE (reference sequence).

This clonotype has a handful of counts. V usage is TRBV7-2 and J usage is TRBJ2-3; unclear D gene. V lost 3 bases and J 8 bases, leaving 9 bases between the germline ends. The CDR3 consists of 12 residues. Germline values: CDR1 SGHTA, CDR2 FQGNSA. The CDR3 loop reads CASSFSVGTQYF. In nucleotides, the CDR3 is TGTGCCAGCAGCTTTAGTGTGGGTACGCAGTATTTT.

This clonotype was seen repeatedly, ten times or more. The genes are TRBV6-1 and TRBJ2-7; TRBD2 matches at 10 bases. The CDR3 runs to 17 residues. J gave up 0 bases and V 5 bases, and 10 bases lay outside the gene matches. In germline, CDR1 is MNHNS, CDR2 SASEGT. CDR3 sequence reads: CASSRYSGRTSSYEQYF. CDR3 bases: TGTGCCAGCAGTCGCTATAGCGGGAGGACCAGCTCCTACGAGCAGTACTTC.

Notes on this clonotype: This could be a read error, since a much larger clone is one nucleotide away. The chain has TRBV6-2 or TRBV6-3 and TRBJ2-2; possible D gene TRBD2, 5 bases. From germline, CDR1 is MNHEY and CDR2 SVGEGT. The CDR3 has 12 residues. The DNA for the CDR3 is TGTGCCAGCAGTGGTCCCACCGGGGAGCTGCTTTTT. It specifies CASSGPTGELLF.

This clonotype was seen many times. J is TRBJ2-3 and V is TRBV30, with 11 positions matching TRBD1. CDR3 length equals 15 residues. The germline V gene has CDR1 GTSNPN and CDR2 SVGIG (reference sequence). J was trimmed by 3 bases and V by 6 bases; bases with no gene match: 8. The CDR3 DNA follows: TGTGCCTGCCATACCGGACAGGGGGCAACAGATACGCAGTATTTT. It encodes CACHTGQGATDTQYF.

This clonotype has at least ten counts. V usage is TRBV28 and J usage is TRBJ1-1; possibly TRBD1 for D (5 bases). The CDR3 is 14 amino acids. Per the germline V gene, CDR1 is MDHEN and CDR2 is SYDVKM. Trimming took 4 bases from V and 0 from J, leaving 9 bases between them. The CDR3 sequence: CASSSGGVNTEAFF. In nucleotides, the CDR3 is TGTGCCAGCAGTTCGGGGGGAGTGAACACTGAAGCTTTCTTT.

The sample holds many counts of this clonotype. CDR3 sequence reads: CASSYEVGEQYF. CDR3 DNA sequence: TGTGCCAGCAGTTACGAGGTTGGAGAGCAGTACTTC. The chain joins TRBV6-9 to TRBJ2-7; no clear D. Germline CDR1 reads MNHGY; CDR2 reads SVAAGI. V gave up 3 bases and J gave up 7 bases, with 10 bases separating them. The CDR3 length is 12 residues.

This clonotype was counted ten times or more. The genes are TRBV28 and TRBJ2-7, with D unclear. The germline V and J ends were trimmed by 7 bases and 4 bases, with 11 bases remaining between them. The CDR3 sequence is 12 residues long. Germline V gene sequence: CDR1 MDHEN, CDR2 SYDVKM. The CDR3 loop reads CASNSGGYEQYF. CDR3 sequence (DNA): TGTGCCAGCAACTCGGGTGGATACGAGCAGTACTTC.

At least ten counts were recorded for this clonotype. Here the CDR3 reads CASSSGREYNEQFF. In nucleotides, the CDR3 is TGTGCCAGCAGTAGCGGGAGGGAATACAATGAGCAGTTCTTC. The V gene is TRBV28, the J gene TRBJ2-1; 10 nucleotides agree with TRBD2. CDR3 length: 14 residues. Trimming took 5 bases from V and 4 from J; bases not matched to a gene: 2. In germline, CDR1 is MDHEN, CDR2 SYDVKM.

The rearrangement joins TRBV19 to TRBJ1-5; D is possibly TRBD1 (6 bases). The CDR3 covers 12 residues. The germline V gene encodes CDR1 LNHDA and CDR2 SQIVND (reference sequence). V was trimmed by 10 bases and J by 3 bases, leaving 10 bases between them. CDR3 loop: CATGGYNQPQHF. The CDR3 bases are TGTGCCACGGGGGGCTACAATCAGCCCCAGCATTTT.

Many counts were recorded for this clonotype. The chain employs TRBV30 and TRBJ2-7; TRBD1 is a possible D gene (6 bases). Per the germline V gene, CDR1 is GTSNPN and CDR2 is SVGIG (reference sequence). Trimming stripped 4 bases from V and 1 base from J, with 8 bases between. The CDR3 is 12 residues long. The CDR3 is CAWKQGSYEQYF. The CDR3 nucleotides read TGTGCCTGGAAACAGGGATCCTACGAGCAGTACTTC.

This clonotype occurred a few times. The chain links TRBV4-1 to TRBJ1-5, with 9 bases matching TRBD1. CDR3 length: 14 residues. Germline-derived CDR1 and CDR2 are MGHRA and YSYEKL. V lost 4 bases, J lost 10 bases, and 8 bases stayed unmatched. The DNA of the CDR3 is TGCGCCAGCAGCCGAGACAGGGGGACGAATCCCCAGCATTTT. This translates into CASSRDRGTNPQHF.

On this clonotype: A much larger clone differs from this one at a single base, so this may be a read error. The CDR3 DNA reads as TGTGCCTGGAGTCGATTGACTAGCGGGAGGAACAATGAGCAGTACTTC. Residues: CAWSRLTSGRNNEQYF. V and J are TRBV30 and TRBJ2-1; TRBD2 matches 13 bases. Judging by the DNA end, TRBJ2-7 fits better; the J call may be wrong. The CDR3 spans 16 residues. The germline gives CDR1 GTSNPN, CDR2 SVGIG (reference sequence).

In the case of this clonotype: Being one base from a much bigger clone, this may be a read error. In DNA, the CDR3 is TGTGCCAGCAGTCCGGGATCGATTCCTATTGGGGCTAACTATGGCTACACCTTC. Translating gives CASSPGSIPIGANYGYTF. V usage is TRBV28 and J usage is TRBJ1-2; no firm D call. Trimming removed 5 bases from V and 0 bases from J, with 22 bases in between. Germline loops: CDR1 MDHEN, CDR2 SYDVKM. The CDR3 loop spans 18 amino acids.

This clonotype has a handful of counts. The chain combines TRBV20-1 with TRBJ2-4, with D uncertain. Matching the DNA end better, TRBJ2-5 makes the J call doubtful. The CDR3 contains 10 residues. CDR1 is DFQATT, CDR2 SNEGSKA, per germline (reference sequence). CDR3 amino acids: CSARVKTQYF. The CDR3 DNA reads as TGCAGTGCTAGAGTAAAGACCCAGTACTTC.

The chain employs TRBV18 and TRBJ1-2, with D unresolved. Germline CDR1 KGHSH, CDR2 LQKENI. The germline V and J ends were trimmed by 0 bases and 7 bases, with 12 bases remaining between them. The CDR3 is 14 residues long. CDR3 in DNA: TGTGCCAGCTCACCACCGAACCCGTACTTTGGCTACACCTTC. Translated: CASSPPNPYFGYTF.

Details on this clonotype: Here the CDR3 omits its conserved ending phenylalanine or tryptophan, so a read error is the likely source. The CDR3 region is CASTKTLQTVETQYL. As DNA, the CDR3 is TGTGCCAGCACTAAGACACTCCAGACGGTGGAGACCCAGTACCTC. The genes are TRBV6-1 and TRBJ2-5; the D is unclear. The length of the CDR3 is 15 residues. CDR1 is MNHNS, CDR2 SASEGT, per germline. V gave up 7 bases and J gave up 5 bases, with 20 bases separating them.

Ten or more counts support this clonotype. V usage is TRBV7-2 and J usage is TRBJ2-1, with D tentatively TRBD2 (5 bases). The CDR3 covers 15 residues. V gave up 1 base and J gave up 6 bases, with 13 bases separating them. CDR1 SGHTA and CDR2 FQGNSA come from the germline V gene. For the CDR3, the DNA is TGTGCCAGCAGCTTAGTGGGGAGAGGAATCAATGAGCAGTTCTTC. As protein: CASSLVGRGINEQFF.

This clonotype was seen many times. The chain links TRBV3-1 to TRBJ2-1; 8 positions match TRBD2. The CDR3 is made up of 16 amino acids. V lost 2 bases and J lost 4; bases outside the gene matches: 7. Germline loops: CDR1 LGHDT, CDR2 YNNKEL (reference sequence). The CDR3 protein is CASSQFVTSAYNEQFF. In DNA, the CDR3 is TGTGCCAGCAGCCAATTTGTGACTAGCGCTTACAATGAGCAGTTCTTC.

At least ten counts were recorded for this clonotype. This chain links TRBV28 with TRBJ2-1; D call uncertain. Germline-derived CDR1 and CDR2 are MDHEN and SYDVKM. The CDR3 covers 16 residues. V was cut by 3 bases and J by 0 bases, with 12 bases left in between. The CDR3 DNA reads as TGTGCCAGCAGTTTTCATGGTCAGCCCTCCTACAATGAGCAGTTCTTC. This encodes CASSFHGQPSYNEQFF. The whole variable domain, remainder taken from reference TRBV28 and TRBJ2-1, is DVKVTQSSRYLVKRTGEKVFLECVQDMDHENMFWYRQDPGLGLRLIYFSYDVKMKEKGDIPEGYSVSREKKERFSLILESASTNQTSMYLCASSFHGQPSYNEQFFGPGTRLTVL.

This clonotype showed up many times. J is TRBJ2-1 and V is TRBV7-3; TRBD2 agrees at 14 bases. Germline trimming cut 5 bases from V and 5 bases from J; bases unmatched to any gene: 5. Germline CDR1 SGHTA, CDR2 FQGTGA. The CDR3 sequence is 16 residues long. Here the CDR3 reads CASSLKGLAGDNEQFF. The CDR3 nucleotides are TGTGCCAGCAGCCTGAAGGGACTAGCGGGAGACAATGAGCAGTTCTTC.

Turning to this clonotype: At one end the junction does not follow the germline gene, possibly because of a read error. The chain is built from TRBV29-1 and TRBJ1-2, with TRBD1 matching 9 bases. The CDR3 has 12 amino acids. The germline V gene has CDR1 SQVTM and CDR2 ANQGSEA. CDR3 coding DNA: TGCACCGTTGACAGGGGGGGCTATGGCTACACCTTC. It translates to CTVDRGGYGYTF.

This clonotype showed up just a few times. This CDR3 is CASSETPQFYEQYF. CDR3 DNA: TGTGCCAGCAGTGAAACCCCACAATTCTACGAGCAGTACTTC. The chain links TRBV2 to TRBJ2-7, with D unclear. Trimming shortened V by 2 bases and J by 3 bases, and 11 bases separated the two germline ends. This CDR3 is 14 amino acids long. Germline V gene lookup returns CDR1 SNHLY and CDR2 FYNNEI.

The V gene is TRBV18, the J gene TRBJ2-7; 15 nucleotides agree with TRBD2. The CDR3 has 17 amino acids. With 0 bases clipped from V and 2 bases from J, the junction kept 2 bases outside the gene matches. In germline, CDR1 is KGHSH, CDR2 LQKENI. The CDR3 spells CASSPPWTSGRAYEQYF. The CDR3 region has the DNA TGTGCCAGCTCACCACCCTGGACTAGCGGGAGGGCCTACGAGCAGTACTTC.

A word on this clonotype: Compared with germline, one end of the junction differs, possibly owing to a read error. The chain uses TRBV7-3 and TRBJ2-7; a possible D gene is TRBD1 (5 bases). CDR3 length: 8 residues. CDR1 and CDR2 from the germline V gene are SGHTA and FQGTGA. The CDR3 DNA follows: TGTGCCGACAGCCGGCGCCAGTTC. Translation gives CADSRRQF.